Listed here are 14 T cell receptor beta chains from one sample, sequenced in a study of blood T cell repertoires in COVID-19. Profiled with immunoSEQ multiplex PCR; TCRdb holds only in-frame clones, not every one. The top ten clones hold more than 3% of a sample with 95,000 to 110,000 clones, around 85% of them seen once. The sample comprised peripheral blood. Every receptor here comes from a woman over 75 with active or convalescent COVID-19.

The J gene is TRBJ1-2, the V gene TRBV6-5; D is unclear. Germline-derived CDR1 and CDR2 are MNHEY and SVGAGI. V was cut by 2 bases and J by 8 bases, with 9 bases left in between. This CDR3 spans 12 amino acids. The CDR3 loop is CASSYGEGGYTF. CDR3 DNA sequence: TGTGCCAGCAGTTACGGGGAGGGAGGCTACACCTTC.

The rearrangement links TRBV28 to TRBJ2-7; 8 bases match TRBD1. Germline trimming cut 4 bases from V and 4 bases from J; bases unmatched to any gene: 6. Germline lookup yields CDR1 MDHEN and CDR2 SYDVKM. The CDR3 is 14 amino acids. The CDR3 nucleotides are TGTGCCAGCAGTTCCGGGACAGGTCGGTACGAGCAGTACTTC. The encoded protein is CASSSGTGRYEQYF.

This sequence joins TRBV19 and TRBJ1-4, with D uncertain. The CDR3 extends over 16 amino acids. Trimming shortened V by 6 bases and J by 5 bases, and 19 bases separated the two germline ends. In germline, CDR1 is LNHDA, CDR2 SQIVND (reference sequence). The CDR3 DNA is TGTGCCAGTAGCACGCCGCGAGGCGGGGAAAATGAAAAACTGTTTTTT. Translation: CASSTPRGGENEKLFF.

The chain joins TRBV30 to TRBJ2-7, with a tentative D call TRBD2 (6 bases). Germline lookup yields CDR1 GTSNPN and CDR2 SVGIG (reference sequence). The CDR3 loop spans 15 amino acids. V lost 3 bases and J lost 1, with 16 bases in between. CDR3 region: CAWSPPSAGSYEQYF. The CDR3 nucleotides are TGTGCCTGGAGCCCCCCTAGCGCCGGTTCCTACGAGCAGTACTTC.

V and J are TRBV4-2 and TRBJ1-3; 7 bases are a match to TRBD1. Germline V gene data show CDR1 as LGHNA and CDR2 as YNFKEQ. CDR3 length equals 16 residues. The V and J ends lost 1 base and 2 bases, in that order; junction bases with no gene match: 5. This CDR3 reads CASSQGQGVTGNTIYF. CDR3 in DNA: TGTGCCAGCAGCCAAGGCCAGGGGGTGACTGGAAACACCATATATTTT.

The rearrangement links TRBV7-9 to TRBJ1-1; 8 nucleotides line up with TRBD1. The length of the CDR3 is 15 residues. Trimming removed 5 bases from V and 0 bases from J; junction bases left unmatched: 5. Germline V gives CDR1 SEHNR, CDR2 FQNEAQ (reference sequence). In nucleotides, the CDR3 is TGTGCCAGCAGCCCGCAGACAGGGGTGAACACTGAAGCTTTCTTT. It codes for CASSPQTGVNTEAFF. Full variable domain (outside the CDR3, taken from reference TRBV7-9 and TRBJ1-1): DTGVSQNPRHKITKRGQNVTFRCDPISEHNRLYWYRQTLGQGPEFLTYFQNEAQLEKSRLLSDRFSAERPKGSFSTLEIQRTEQGDSAMYLCASSPQTGVNTEAFFGQGTRLTVV.

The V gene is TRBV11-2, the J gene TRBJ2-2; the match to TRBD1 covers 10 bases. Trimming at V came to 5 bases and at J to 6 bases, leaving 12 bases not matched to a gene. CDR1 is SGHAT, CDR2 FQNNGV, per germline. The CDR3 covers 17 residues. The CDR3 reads CASSRPGQGFSAGELFF. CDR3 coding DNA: TGTGCCAGCAGCCGCCCGGGACAGGGGTTTAGCGCCGGGGAGCTGTTTTTT.

The DNA for the CDR3 is TGTGCCAGCAGCCGACTAGCGGGAGGGGGAGATACGCAGTATTTT. Translating gives CASSRLAGGGDTQYF. The V and J genes are TRBV5-4 and TRBJ2-3, with 14 bases identical to TRBD2. The CDR3 is 15 amino acids. V shed 4 bases, J shed 5 bases, and the junction held 3 bases outside the gene matches. The germline V gene encodes CDR1 SGHNT and CDR2 YYREEE (reference sequence).

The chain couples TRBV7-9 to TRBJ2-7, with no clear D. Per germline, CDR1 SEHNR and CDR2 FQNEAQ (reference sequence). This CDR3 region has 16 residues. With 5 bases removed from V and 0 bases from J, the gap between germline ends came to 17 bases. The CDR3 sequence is CASSPLGLPGSYEQYF. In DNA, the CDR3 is TGTGCCAGCAGCCCCCTCGGTCTACCGGGCTCCTACGAGCAGTACTTC.

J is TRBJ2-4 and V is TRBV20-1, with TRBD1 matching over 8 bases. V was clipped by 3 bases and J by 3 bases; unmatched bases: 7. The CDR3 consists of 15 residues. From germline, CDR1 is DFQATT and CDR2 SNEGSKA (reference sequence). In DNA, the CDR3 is TGCAGTGCTAGTGAGGACAGGGCGGGCAAAAACATTCAGTACTTC. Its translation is CSASEDRAGKNIQYF.

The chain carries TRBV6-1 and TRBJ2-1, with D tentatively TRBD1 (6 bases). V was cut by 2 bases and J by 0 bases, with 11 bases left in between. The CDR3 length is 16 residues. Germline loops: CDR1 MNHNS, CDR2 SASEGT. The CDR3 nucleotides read TGTGCCAGCAGTGAATCGGACAGAAGCTCCTACAATGAGCAGTTCTTC. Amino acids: CASSESDRSSYNEQFF.

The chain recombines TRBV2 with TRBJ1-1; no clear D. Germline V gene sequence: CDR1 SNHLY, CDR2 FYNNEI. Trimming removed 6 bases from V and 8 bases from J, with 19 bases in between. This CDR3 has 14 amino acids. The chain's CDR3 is CASSQQSDVTEAFF. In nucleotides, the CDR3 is TGTGCCAGCAGCCAACAGTCGGATGTCACCGAAGCTTTCTTT.

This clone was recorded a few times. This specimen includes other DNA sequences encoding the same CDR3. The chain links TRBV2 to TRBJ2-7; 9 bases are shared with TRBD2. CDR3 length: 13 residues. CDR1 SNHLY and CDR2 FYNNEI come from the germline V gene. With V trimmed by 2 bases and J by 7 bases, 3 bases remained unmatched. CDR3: CASSERLAGEQYF. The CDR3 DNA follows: TGTGCCAGCAGTGAAAGGCTAGCGGGGGAGCAGTACTTC.

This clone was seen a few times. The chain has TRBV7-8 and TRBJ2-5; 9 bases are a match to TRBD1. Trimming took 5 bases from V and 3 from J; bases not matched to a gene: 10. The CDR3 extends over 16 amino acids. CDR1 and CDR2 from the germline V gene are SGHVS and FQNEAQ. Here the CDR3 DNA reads TGTGCCAGCAGCCTTCAACCGGGACAGGGAAAAGAGACCCAGTACTTC. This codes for CASSLQPGQGKETQYF.